One sample yielded the 20 T cell receptor beta chains listed below, sequenced in a study of tumor and adjacent non-tumor tissue in lung cancer. The library came from three nested PCR rounds adapted from ARM-PCR protocols. TCRdb used MiXCR to reprocess the multiplex PCR reads, holding one entry per CDR3 protein. The profile shows some 120,000 distinct CDR3 sequences, around three fifths of them singletons. No cell sorting was done before RNA was extracted from the tissue. Specimen: lung tumor tissue. These receptors all come from a man between 25 and 39 years old with non-small cell lung cancer.

The chain uses TRBV20-1 and TRBJ2-7; unclear D gene. Per the germline V gene, CDR1 is DFQATT and CDR2 is SNEGSKA (reference sequence). Trimming left V 6 bases short and J 2 bases short, with 14 bases between. The CDR3 loop spans 13 amino acids. CDR3 loop: CSANSIFAYEQYF. CDR3 nucleotide sequence: TGCAGTGCCAATAGCATATTCGCCTACGAGCAGTACTTC.

The chain couples TRBV4-1 to TRBJ1-6, with 9 bases lining up with TRBD1. Germline CDR1 reads MGHRA; CDR2 reads YSYEKL. Trimming removed 0 bases from V and 7 bases from J; junction bases left unmatched: 7. The CDR3 runs to 17 residues. The CDR3 DNA sequence: TGCGCCAGCAGCCAAGATCTGCCCGGGACAGGGAATTCACCCCTCCACTTT. The encoded protein is CASSQDLPGTGNSPLHF.

The chain uses TRBV20-1 and TRBJ2-2; no definite D call. This CDR3 is 14 amino acids long. Germline values: CDR1 DFQATT, CDR2 SNEGSKA (reference sequence). Trimming cost V 2 bases and J 5 bases, with 12 bases left between them. The CDR3 here is CSARPQSKTGELFF. CDR3 DNA sequence: TGCAGTGCTAGACCACAGTCTAAGACCGGGGAGCTGTTTTTT.

A word on this clonotype: A read error may explain this, as a much larger clone is one base away. The V call is TRBV6-5, the J call TRBJ1-1, with TRBD1 as a possible D gene (5 bases). The CDR3 runs to 14 residues. CDR1 and CDR2 (germline): MNHEY, SVGAGI. This chain's CDR3 is CTSSRQYWNTEAFF. The CDR3 DNA reads TGTACCAGCAGTCGACAGTACTGGAACACTGAAGCTTTCTTT.

A remark on this clonotype: This may be a read error, as it is one base from a much larger clone. J is TRBJ2-3 and V is TRBV29-1, with 9 bases lining up with TRBD2. Germline assignment: CDR1 SQVTM and CDR2 ANQGSEA. The ends lost 4 bases at V and 8 bases at J; junction bases unmatched: 4. The CDR3 extends over 12 amino acids. CDR3 sequence (DNA): TGCAGCGTTGGGACTAGCGCAGGTACGCAGTATTTT. Protein: CSVGTSAGTQYF.

DNA for the CDR3: TGCAGCATGGGGCCCGTAGGGGATGACTATGGCTACACCTTC. Translated: CSMGPVGDDYGYTF. The rearrangement uses TRBV29-1 and TRBJ1-2; perhaps TRBD1 as D (5 bases). The CDR3 loop spans 14 amino acids. V was trimmed by 8 bases and J by 3 bases, leaving 19 bases between them. The germline CDR1 and CDR2 sequences are SQVTM and ANQGSEA.

With respect to this clonotype: A junction end diverges from the germline sequence, so it may reflect a read error. V and J are TRBV29-1 and TRBJ2-1; 7 nucleotides match TRBD2. CDR1 is SQVTM and CDR2 is ANQGSEA in the germline V gene. The CDR3 covers 14 residues. CDR3: CRVEDGGGRYDQFF. The CDR3, as DNA: TGCAGAGTTGAAGACGGCGGGGGACGGTATGATCAGTTCTTC.

On this clonotype: Because the CDR3 is missing its conserved closing phenylalanine or tryptophan, this is likely a read error. The rearrangement joins TRBV11-2 to TRBJ2-5; D is perhaps TRBD2 (6 bases). CDR3 length: 14 residues. V dropped 5 bases and J dropped 2 bases, with 12 bases sitting between them. In germline, CDR1 is SGHAT, CDR2 FQNNGV. The DNA of the CDR3 is TGTGCCAGCAGCATTGGTGGGACTCAAGAGACCCAGTACATC. Translation gives CASSIGGTQETQYI.

This clonotype was counted many times. V gene TRBV10-3 combines with J gene TRBJ1-2, with D perhaps matching TRBD1 (5 bases). Germline lookup yields CDR1 ENHRY and CDR2 SYGVKD. V lost 2 bases and J 7 bases, leaving 20 bases between the germline ends. This CDR3 contains 16 residues. The CDR3 DNA is TGTGCCATCAGTGAGAAGGGGACGGCGCATATAGGTGGCTACACCTTC. Translation gives CAISEKGTAHIGGYTF.

A note on this clonotype: A much larger clone differs by one base, so this may be a read error. This chain joins TRBV20-1 and TRBJ1-3; TRBD1 matches 7 bases. The germline CDR1 and CDR2 sequences are DFQATT and SNEGSKA (reference sequence). The junction had 11 bases not matched to a gene; V was cut back by 8 bases and J by 4 bases. The CDR3 spans 14 residues. CDR3 loop: CSTDVGTVGNTIYF. The DNA of the CDR3 is TGCAGTACTGACGTCGGGACAGTCGGAAACACCATATATTTT.

The V call is TRBV6-5, the J call TRBJ1-5; D possibly corresponds to TRBD1 (5 bases). Trimming shortened V by 8 bases and J by 5 bases, and 16 bases separated the two germline ends. This CDR3 region has 14 residues. Germline CDR1 MNHEY, CDR2 SVGAGI. The CDR3 region is CASVREGRDQPQHF. The CDR3 DNA reads TGTGCCAGCGTCAGGGAGGGGAGGGATCAGCCCCAGCATTTT.

With respect to this clonotype: Relative to the germline gene, one junction end is altered; a read error may explain this. The chain has TRBV12-3 or TRBV12-4 and TRBJ1-6; maybe TRBD1 (5 bases). CDR3 length: 13 amino acids. CDR3 nucleotide sequence: TGTGCCAGCAGTTTGGGGGATAATTCACCCATCCACTTT. Its translation: CASSLGDNSPIHF.

As concerns this clonotype: A much larger clone lies one base from this, so it may be a read error. This chain joins TRBV4-1 and TRBJ2-7; 7 positions match TRBD2. Germline V gene lookup returns CDR1 MGHRA and CDR2 YSYEKL. The CDR3 covers 17 residues. Here the CDR3 reads CASSQDPGGTTTYKQYF. The CDR3 bases are TGCGCCAGCAGCCAAGATCCAGGTGGGACTACTACCTACAAGCAGTACTTC.

About this clonotype: A much larger clone is a single base away; this may be a read error. The V and J genes are TRBV20-1 and TRBJ2-2; TRBD2 aligns across 10 bases. Trimming at V came to 8 bases and at J to 5 bases, leaving 8 bases not matched to a gene. Germline V gene sequence: CDR1 DFQATT, CDR2 SNEGSKA (reference sequence). This CDR3 is built from 14 residues. Here the CDR3 DNA reads TGCAGTACTCTAGCGGGGGACCCGACCGGGGAGCTGTTTTTT. It encodes CSTLAGDPTGELFF.

A note on this clonotype: A much larger clone lies a single base off, so this may be a read error. This sequence joins TRBV29-1 and TRBJ2-7; TRBD1 matches at 12 bases. CDR1 and CDR2 from the germline V gene are SQVTM and ANQGSEA. The CDR3 is 17 amino acids. The CDR3: CSVGSPGQGAGSYVQYF. The CDR3 DNA sequence: TGCAGCGTTGGCAGCCCGGGACAGGGGGCAGGGAGCTACGTGCAGTACTTC.

As for this clonotype: A read error may explain this, as a much larger clone is one base away. CDR3 DNA sequence: TGCAGTGTTAGCGCTCTCTCCTCCTACAATGAGCAGTTCTTC. It is translated as CSVSALSSYNEQFF. This chain links TRBV20-1 with TRBJ2-1; a possible D gene is TRBD2 (5 bases). Germline-derived CDR1 and CDR2 are DFQATT and SNEGSKA (reference sequence). The CDR3 has 14 residues. V shed 7 bases and J shed 0 bases, with 13 bases lying between them.

Regarding this clonotype: The germline gene is not matched at one end of the junction; a read error may be the cause. The CDR3 here is CAGSSRGRLDTGELFF. Here the CDR3 DNA reads TGTGCCGGCAGCTCCCGGGGCAGACTTGACACCGGGGAGCTGTTTTTT. The chain employs TRBV11-3 and TRBJ2-2; the D gene could be TRBD1 or TRBD2 (5 bases each). The CDR3 has 16 residues. Germline lookup yields CDR1 SGHNT and CDR2 YENEEA.

On this clonotype: Since a much larger clone is just one base distant, this may be a read error. This chain uses TRBV6-2 or TRBV6-3 with TRBJ2-3; D call uncertain. CDR1 and CDR2 from the germline V gene are MNHEY and SVGEGT. V gave up 10 bases and J gave up 5 bases, with 19 bases separating them. CDR3 length equals 14 residues. The CDR3, as DNA: TGTGCCACCCAACCCAGGTGGAACAGAGATACGCAGTATTTT. It codes for CATQPRWNRDTQYF.

About this clonotype itself: At one end, the junction sequence differs from germline, possibly due to a read error. V and J are TRBV6-2 or TRBV6-3 and TRBJ1-5; D gene unclear. The CDR3 length is 14 residues. CDR1 and CDR2 from the germline V gene are MNHEY and SVGEGT. CDR3 coding DNA: TGTGTCAGCTGTTACTCAAACAGCAATCAGCCCCAGCACTTT. It codes for CVSCYSNSNQPQHF.

V gene TRBV12-3 or TRBV12-4 combines with J gene TRBJ2-3, with D perhaps assigned TRBD1 or TRBD2 (7 bases each). Trimming stripped 6 bases from V and 15 bases from J, with 31 bases between. The CDR3 spans 16 residues. The CDR3 region has the DNA TGTGCCAGCAGCTTATGGGCGGGGGCTGGGACAGATACACATTATTTT. This translates into CASSLWAGAGTDTHYF.